A selection of T cell receptor beta chains follows, all from one sample in a study of OX40 agonist ivuxolimab in advanced cancers. The repertoire was sequenced with immunoSEQ multiplex PCR; TCRdb's copy has only in-frame clones and lacks some. In the table there are 75,000 to 80,000 clones, about nine tenths of which are singletons. Sequencing was performed on CD4+ or CD8+ T cells sorted from blood, taken in a trial of the OX40 agonist ivuxolimab. These TCRs come from an adult with an advanced solid tumor such as melanoma, head and neck, liver or kidney cancer. Each CDR3 is given with its conserved first and last residue. Fields, in order: D gene, J gene, clone size, CDR3 length, V gene, CDR3 protein, CDR3 DNA. D genes are given only for firm matches. Clone size is shown for a subset of rows, as once, few, many or a class of expanded clone.

d_call: TRBD1
j_call: TRBJ1-1
clone_size: -
cdr3_length: 15
v_call: TRBV7-3
cdr3_aa: CASKREADRDTEAFF
cdr3_nt: TGTGCCAGCAAACGAGAAGCGGACAGGGACACTGAAGCTTTCTTT

d_call: TRBD1
j_call: TRBJ2-7
clone_size: -
cdr3_length: 15
v_call: TRBV19
cdr3_aa: CASSIFGDRDGEQYF
cdr3_nt: TGTGCCAGTAGTATTTTTGGGGACAGGGATGGCGAGCAGTACTTC

d_call: TRBD1
j_call: TRBJ2-7
clone_size: -
cdr3_length: 15
v_call: TRBV27
cdr3_aa: CASSSPDRDTYEQYF
cdr3_nt: TGTGCCAGCAGTTCGCCCGACAGGGACACCTACGAGCAGTACTTC

d_call: TRBD1
j_call: TRBJ1-5
clone_size: -
cdr3_length: 16
v_call: TRBV18
cdr3_aa: CASSPRGTANNQPQHF
cdr3_nt: TGTGCCAGCTCACCAAGGGGGACAGCGAACAATCAGCCCCAGCATTTT

d_call: TRBD1
j_call: TRBJ2-3
clone_size: -
cdr3_length: 14
v_call: TRBV29-1
cdr3_aa: CSVEVTGATDTQYF
cdr3_nt: TGCAGCGTTGAGGTCACAGGGGCCACAGATACGCAGTATTTT

d_call: -
j_call: TRBJ1-2
clone_size: few
cdr3_length: 12
v_call: TRBV6-1
cdr3_aa: CASREQLYGYTF
cdr3_nt: TGTGCCAGCAGGGAACAACTCTATGGCTACACCTTC

d_call: -
j_call: TRBJ1-1
clone_size: few
cdr3_length: 14
v_call: TRBV5-1
cdr3_aa: CASSIYRGTTEAFF
cdr3_nt: TGCGCCAGCAGCATTTACCGTGGGACAACTGAAGCTTTCTTT

d_call: -
j_call: TRBJ2-5
clone_size: -
cdr3_length: 14
v_call: TRBV27
cdr3_aa: CASSVGQYQETQYF
cdr3_nt: TGTGCCAGCAGTGTAGGACAGTATCAAGAGACCCAGTACTTC

d_call: -
j_call: TRBJ1-2
clone_size: -
cdr3_length: 15
v_call: TRBV7-2
cdr3_aa: CASSLTNREGSGYTF
cdr3_nt: TGTGCCAGCAGCTTAACGAACAGGGAGGGCTCTGGCTACACCTTC

d_call: -
j_call: TRBJ1-6
clone_size: -
cdr3_length: 14
v_call: TRBV7-8
cdr3_aa: CASSLAGANSPLHF
cdr3_nt: TGTGCCAGCAGCTTAGCAGGGGCAAATTCACCCCTCCACTTT

d_call: -
j_call: TRBJ2-7
clone_size: -
cdr3_length: 14
v_call: TRBV6-1
cdr3_aa: CASRTGDSSYEQYF
cdr3_nt: TGTGCCAGCCGGACGGGGGATTCATCCTACGAGCAGTACTTC

d_call: -
j_call: TRBJ2-1
clone_size: -
cdr3_length: 15
v_call: TRBV5-4
cdr3_aa: CASNYDQRTYNEQFF
cdr3_nt: TGTGCCAGCAACTATGACCAGAGAACCTACAATGAGCAGTTCTTC

d_call: -
j_call: TRBJ2-2
clone_size: -
cdr3_length: 14
v_call: TRBV7-9
cdr3_aa: CASSLAGSGGELFF
cdr3_nt: TGTGCCAGCAGCTTAGCAGGGTCTGGCGGGGAGCTGTTTTTT

d_call: TRBD1
j_call: TRBJ2-1
clone_size: -
cdr3_length: 15
v_call: TRBV4-1
cdr3_aa: CASSQVGTGYNEQFF
cdr3_nt: TGCGCCAGCAGCCAAGTGGGGACAGGCTACAATGAGCAGTTCTTC

d_call: TRBD1
j_call: TRBJ2-5
clone_size: -
cdr3_length: 15
v_call: TRBV19
cdr3_aa: CASSIGQGPQETQYF
cdr3_nt: TGTGCCAGTAGTATCGGACAGGGCCCCCAAGAGACCCAGTACTTC

d_call: -
j_call: TRBJ2-7
clone_size: -
cdr3_length: 14
v_call: TRBV30
cdr3_aa: CAWRIGGNSYEQYF
cdr3_nt: TGTGCCTGGAGAATCGGAGGTAACTCCTACGAGCAGTACTTC

d_call: -
j_call: TRBJ2-5
clone_size: -
cdr3_length: 14
v_call: TRBV7-2
cdr3_aa: CASSRGAGQETQYF
cdr3_nt: TGTGCCAGCAGCCGGGGGGCGGGTCAAGAGACCCAGTACTTC

d_call: TRBD1
j_call: TRBJ1-1
clone_size: -
cdr3_length: 15
v_call: TRBV30
cdr3_aa: CAWSVLGQANTEAFF
cdr3_nt: TGTGCCTGGAGTGTGCTAGGACAGGCGAACACTGAAGCTTTCTTT

d_call: -
j_call: TRBJ1-5
clone_size: -
cdr3_length: 17
v_call: TRBV7-3
cdr3_aa: CASSLVCRGRSNQPQHF
cdr3_nt: TGTGCCAGCAGCTTAGTCTGCAGGGGCCGTAGCAATCAGCCCCAGCATTTT

d_call: TRBD2
j_call: TRBJ2-5
clone_size: -
cdr3_length: 14
v_call: TRBV5-4
cdr3_aa: CASSLTAGEETQYF
cdr3_nt: TGTGCCAGCAGCTTGACAGCGGGAGAAGAGACCCAGTACTTC

d_call: -
j_call: TRBJ1-4
clone_size: -
cdr3_length: 17
v_call: TRBV5-1
cdr3_aa: CASSGTPAGATNEKLFF
cdr3_nt: TGCGCCAGCAGCGGGACACCCGCGGGGGCAACTAATGAAAAACTGTTTTTT

d_call: TRBD1
j_call: TRBJ2-3
clone_size: -
cdr3_length: 15
v_call: TRBV6-6
cdr3_aa: CASSWGTASTDTQYF
cdr3_nt: TGTGCCAGCAGTTGGGGGACAGCTAGCACAGATACGCAGTATTTT

d_call: -
j_call: TRBJ1-4
clone_size: -
cdr3_length: 14
v_call: TRBV2
cdr3_aa: CASNERQVNEKLFF
cdr3_nt: TGTGCCAGCAACGAGAGACAGGTTAATGAAAAACTGTTTTTT

d_call: TRBD2
j_call: TRBJ2-2
clone_size: -
cdr3_length: 16
v_call: TRBV7-6
cdr3_aa: CASSGRTSGKGGELFF
cdr3_nt: TGTGCCAGCAGCGGACGGACTAGCGGGAAAGGCGGGGAGCTGTTTTTT

d_call: TRBD1
j_call: TRBJ1-5
clone_size: -
cdr3_length: 15
v_call: TRBV18
cdr3_aa: CASSPRTGVLEPQHF
cdr3_nt: TGTGCCAGCTCACCACGGACAGGGGTTTTAGAGCCCCAGCATTTT

d_call: TRBD1
j_call: TRBJ2-5
clone_size: -
cdr3_length: 17
v_call: TRBV7-7
cdr3_aa: CASSLVSPGTGTETQYF
cdr3_nt: TGTGCTAGCAGCTTAGTTTCCCCCGGGACAGGGACGGAGACCCAGTACTTC

d_call: TRBD1
j_call: TRBJ1-1
clone_size: -
cdr3_length: 16
v_call: TRBV7-8
cdr3_aa: CASSLYSQGENTEAFF
cdr3_nt: TGTGCCAGCAGCTTATATTCCCAGGGGGAGAACACTGAAGCTTTCTTT